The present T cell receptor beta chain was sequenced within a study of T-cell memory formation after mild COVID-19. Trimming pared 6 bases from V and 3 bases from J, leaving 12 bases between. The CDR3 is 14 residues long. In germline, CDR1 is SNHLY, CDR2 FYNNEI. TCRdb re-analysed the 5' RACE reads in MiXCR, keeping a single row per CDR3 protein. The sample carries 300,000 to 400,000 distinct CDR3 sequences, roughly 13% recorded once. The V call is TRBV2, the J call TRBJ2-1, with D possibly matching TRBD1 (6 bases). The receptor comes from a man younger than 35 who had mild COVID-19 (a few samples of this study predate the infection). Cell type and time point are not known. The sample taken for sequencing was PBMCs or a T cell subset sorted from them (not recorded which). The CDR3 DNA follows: TGTGCCAGCAGCAGGACAGTGGTCTACAATGAGCAGTTCTTC. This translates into CASSRTVVYNEQFF.